The table lists the clone carrying this T cell receptor (beta chain) with a few counts. Its antigen remains unknown. These data belong to a study of blood T cells in healthy people across ages. CDR1 DFQATT and CDR2 SNEGSKA come from the germline V gene (reference sequence). The V end lost 8 bases, the J end lost 3 bases, and 7 bases lay between the germline ends. This CDR3 comprises 10 residues. Study findings and constraints: The donors' CMV status was not determined, possibly confounding changes in expanded clonotypes.

All donors came from Russia, were Caucasian and healthy, and spanned ages roughly 6 to 95. Alongside a J-beta primer mix, a sample-barcoded 5' primer served in a second PCR lasting about 6 to 11 cycles. A template-switch adaptor that had 12 random nucleotides put a tag on each cDNA molecule. TCRdb reprocessed the 5' RACE reads via MiXCR and lists one record per CDR3 protein. Of under 950,000 distinct CDR3 sequences in the sample, 22% were seen once. The chain carries TRBV20-1 and TRBJ2-5; D remains unclear. Sequences were obtained from blood. The receptor's source is a man aged 65 to 79 in good health. DNA of the CDR3: TGCAGTCCAGAAAAAGAGACCCAGTACTTC. Protein sequence: CSPEKETQYF.